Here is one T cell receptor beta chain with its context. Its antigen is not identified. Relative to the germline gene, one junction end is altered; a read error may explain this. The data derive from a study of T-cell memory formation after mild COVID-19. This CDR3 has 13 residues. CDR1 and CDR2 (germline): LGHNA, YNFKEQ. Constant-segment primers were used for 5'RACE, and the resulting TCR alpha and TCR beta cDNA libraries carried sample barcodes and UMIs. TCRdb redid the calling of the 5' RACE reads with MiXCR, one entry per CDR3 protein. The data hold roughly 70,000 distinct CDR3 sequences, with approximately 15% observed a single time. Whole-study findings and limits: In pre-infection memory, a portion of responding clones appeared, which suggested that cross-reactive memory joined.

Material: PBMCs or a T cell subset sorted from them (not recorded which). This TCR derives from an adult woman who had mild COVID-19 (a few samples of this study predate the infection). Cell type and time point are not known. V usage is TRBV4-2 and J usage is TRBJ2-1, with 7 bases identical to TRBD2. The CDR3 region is CASSQDPSSGNNF. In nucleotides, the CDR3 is TGTGCCAGCAGCCAAGATCCATCGAGCGGGAATAACTTC.